This TCR beta chain was documented in a study of spatial heterogeneity in lung cancer. Turning to the study itself: Beta-chain sequences consistently outnumbered alpha-chain sequences in detection. Combinations of a unique TCR and a UMI were tallied in raw reads, and on average each appeared more than ten times.

Time point here: sample taken at primary tumor resection. Unsorted tumor, nontumor lung tissue or cryopreserved PBMC supplied the whole RNA. Patients with untreated early-stage non-small cell lung cancer, numbering some 72, were the donors. The CDR3 loop spans 14 amino acids. The V gene's germline CDR1 is SEHNR and CDR2 FQNEAQ (reference sequence). Every TCR cDNA molecule bore a unique molecular identifier. Each CDR3 protein is one row after TCRdb ran MiXCR on the 5' RACE reads. The sample consists of some 12,000 distinct CDR3 sequences, 5.5% to 8% of them appearing once. About this clonotype itself: One end of the junction is discordant with germline, which a read error may explain.

The J gene is TRBJ2-5, the V gene TRBV7-9, with D perhaps TRBD2 (6 bases). This TCR was recovered from a male donor with early-stage non-small cell lung cancer. The sample consisted of normal lung tissue next to the tumor, taken at surgery. CDR3 coding DNA: TGTGCCAGCAGCGGTGGCGGGAAGGAAGAGACCCGGTACTTC. Translated, it gives CASSGGGKEETRYF.